This T cell receptor beta chain stems from a study of identical twins. Each donor (without exception) was a healthy Caucasian. Study findings and constraints: Zero-insertion analyses could be partly confounded by invariant MAIT and iNKT cells. Memory repertoires showed no such pattern, whereas abundant cord blood beta clonotypes carried fewer insertions.

This clonotype was counted ten times or more. Its antigen remains unidentified. V dropped 3 bases and J dropped 3 bases, with 9 bases sitting between them. CDR1 and CDR2 (germline): MNHEY, SVGAGI. This CDR3 has 14 residues. A universal primer site was added by template switching, and unique molecular identifiers were carried by the cDNA. TCRdb re-analysed the 5' RACE reads in MiXCR, keeping a single row per CDR3 protein. The data show under 450,000 distinct CDR3 sequences, approximately 17% seen once. This clonotype originated in a man between 50 and 59 years old in good health. Sequences were obtained from naive T cells sorted from blood. The chain combines TRBV6-5 with TRBJ2-1; D is perhaps TRBD2 (6 bases). CDR3 DNA: TGTGCCAGCAGTTATTCGACTAGCTACAATGAGCAGTTCTTC. Its translation is CASSYSTSYNEQFF.